These 18 T cell receptor beta chains were sequenced from one sample in a study of T cells in tuberculosis. Time point in this sample: new active TB diagnosis, blood taken before or within 7 days of starting treatment. The repertoire was sequenced with immunoSEQ multiplex PCR; TCRdb's copy has only in-frame clones and lacks some. The table shows about 49,000 clones, with about 95% occurring only once. Sample: PBMCs, taken at tuberculosis diagnosis. The receptors were sampled from an adult with tuberculosis.

This chain uses TRBV27 with TRBJ1-1; TRBD1 is a possible D gene (5 bases). Between the trimmed V and J ends, which lost 3 bases and 1 base, there was a span of 12 bases. This CDR3 is 15 amino acids long. Germline CDR1 MNHEY, CDR2 SMNVEV (reference sequence). This CDR3 is CASSFRGGTNTEAFF. The CDR3 region has the DNA TGTGCCAGCAGTTTTCGGGGGGGAACGAACACTGAAGCTTTCTTT.

Comments on this clone: The identical CDR3 is also encoded by other nucleotide sequences in the sample. The rearrangement joins TRBV25-1 to TRBJ1-1; a possible D gene is TRBD1 (6 bases). Trimming shortened V by 7 bases and J by 4 bases, and 13 bases separated the two germline ends. Germline CDR1 and CDR2: MGHDK and SYGVNS. The length of the CDR3 is 13 residues. The CDR3 DNA is TGTGCCAGCACGAAGCAGGGGAGCACTGAAGCTTTCTTT. Translating gives CASTKQGSTEAFF.

The chain combines TRBV2 with TRBJ2-7, with D hard to call. V was clipped by 4 bases and J by 0 bases, with 7 bases between them. This CDR3 has 13 residues. Germline CDR1 SNHLY, CDR2 FYNNEI. CDR3 DNA: TGTGCCAGCAGTGTCCCCATCTCCTACGAGCAGTACTTC. It encodes CASSVPISYEQYF.

This clone was detected only a few times. The CDR3 bases are TGTGCCAGCAGCTTAGGCAGAAATACGCAGTATTTT. Amino acids: CASSLGRNTQYF. The chain joins TRBV7-9 to TRBJ2-3; D uncertain. Per the germline V gene, CDR1 is SEHNR and CDR2 is FQNEAQ (reference sequence). This CDR3 spans 12 amino acids. Deletions cut 1 base from V and 7 bases from J, with 6 bases between.

This rearrangement joins TRBV30 to TRBJ1-2; D unresolved. The CDR3 contains 15 residues. Germline-derived CDR1 and CDR2 are GTSNPN and SVGIG (reference sequence). V shed 5 bases and J shed 5 bases, with 21 bases lying between them. The CDR3 reads CAWLEGAALGYGYTF. The CDR3 DNA reads TGTGCCTGGCTGGAGGGTGCGGCCCTAGGTTATGGCTACACCTTC.

The gene calls are TRBV25-1 and TRBJ2-1; no firm D call. Germline loops: CDR1 MGHDK, CDR2 SYGVNS. The CDR3 extends over 13 amino acids. The V and J ends lost 7 bases and 8 bases respectively, with 15 bases between them. The CDR3 region has the DNA TGTGCCAGCACCAAACCTACGGTAGATGAGCAGTTCTTC. This encodes CASTKPTVDEQFF.

J is TRBJ2-3 and V is TRBV2; D may be TRBD2 (6 bases). CDR3 length equals 14 residues. V was trimmed by 7 bases and J by 5 bases, leaving 16 bases between them. Germline V gene sequence: CDR1 SNHLY, CDR2 FYNNEI. The CDR3 nucleotides read TGTGCCAGCATTGTGGGGGGAGTTGGAGATACGCAGTATTTT. Its protein is CASIVGGVGDTQYF.

This clone was picked up one time. J is TRBJ2-1 and V is TRBV27, with 16 bases that match TRBD2. This CDR3 has 17 amino acids. Germline CDR1 MNHEY, CDR2 SMNVEV (reference sequence). J gave up 4 bases and V 6 bases, and 6 bases lay outside the gene matches. DNA of the CDR3: TGTGCCAGCAGGGGACTAGCGGGAGGGTACGGTTACAATGAGCAGTTCTTC. It codes for CASRGLAGGYGYNEQFF.

The rearrangement links TRBV30 to TRBJ2-1; 13 bases are shared with TRBD2. The CDR3 is made up of 18 amino acids. Germline values: CDR1 GTSNPN, CDR2 SVGIG (reference sequence). The junction had 12 bases not matched to a gene; V was cut back by 7 bases and J by 0 bases. The DNA of the CDR3 is TGTGCCTCGACCTTACTAGCGGGAGGGCAGGGCTCCTACAATGAGCAGTTCTTC. This translates into CASTLLAGGQGSYNEQFF.

This clone was counted once. This chain links TRBV7-8 with TRBJ1-1, with D unclear. This CDR3 is 13 amino acids long. V gave up 0 bases and J gave up 1 base, with 3 bases separating them. Per germline, CDR1 SGHVS and CDR2 FQNEAQ. CDR3: CASSLAGNTEAFF. CDR3 coding DNA: TGTGCCAGCAGCTTAGCCGGGAACACTGAAGCTTTCTTT.

The chain is built from TRBV2 and TRBJ2-2; a weak D match, TRBD1 (6 bases). There are 15 residues in the CDR3. Trimming left V 8 bases short and J 4 bases short, with 17 bases between. From germline, CDR1 is SNHLY and CDR2 FYNNEI. In DNA form, the CDR3 reads TGTGCCAGCGCCCGTCCAGGGGTGGGCACCGGGGAGCTGTTTTTT. Protein: CASARPGVGTGELFF. The whole variable domain, remainder taken from reference TRBV2 and TRBJ2-2, is EPEVTQTPSHQVTQMGQEVILRCVPISNHLYFYWYRQILGQKVEFLVSFYNNEISEKSEIFDDQFSVERPDGSNFTLKIRSTKLEDSAMYFCASARPGVGTGELFFGEGSRLTVL.

The V call is TRBV5-6, the J call TRBJ2-3; TRBD2 matches 9 bases. Germline trimming cut 1 base from V and 6 bases from J; bases unmatched to any gene: 9. The CDR3 has 16 amino acids. The V gene's germline CDR1 is SGHDT and CDR2 YYEEEE. This CDR3 reads CASSLLREGRVDTQYF. CDR3 DNA: TGTGCCAGCAGCTTGCTGCGGGAGGGCCGGGTGGATACGCAGTATTTT.

This clone was detected only once. J is TRBJ2-5 and V is TRBV28, with D possibly TRBD1 on 6 matching bases. Trimming took 2 bases from V and 0 from J, leaving 7 bases between them. Germline V gene sequence: CDR1 MDHEN, CDR2 SYDVKM. The CDR3 spans 14 residues. Here the CDR3 DNA reads TGTGCCAGCAGTTTAACAGGGAACCAAGAGACCCAGTACTTC. Its translation is CASSLTGNQETQYF.

For the CDR3, the DNA is TGTGCCTGGACGGAACTAGCGGGATTGGCAGATACGCAGTATTTT. Translation: CAWTELAGLADTQYF. The rearrangement uses TRBV30 and TRBJ2-3, with TRBD2 matching over 10 bases. Germline V CDR1 and CDR2: GTSNPN, SVGIG (reference sequence). This CDR3 has 15 amino acids. V shed 4 bases, J shed 4 bases, and the junction held 8 bases outside the gene matches.

The J gene is TRBJ2-7, the V gene TRBV29-1; D may be TRBD2 (5 bases). Germline-derived CDR1 and CDR2 are SQVTM and ANQGSEA. The CDR3 covers 11 residues. The V gene lost 4 bases and the J gene lost 3 bases, with 7 bases spanning the gap. CDR3 residues: CSVGGVYEQYF. CDR3 bases: TGCAGCGTTGGGGGAGTCTACGAGCAGTACTTC.

The gene calls are TRBV29-1 and TRBJ2-7; no reliable D call. CDR1 SQVTM and CDR2 ANQGSEA come from the germline V gene. The CDR3 totals 11 residues. V shed 4 bases and J shed 4 bases, with 8 bases lying between them. CDR3 loop: CSVVQNYEQYF. The CDR3, as DNA: TGCAGCGTTGTGCAGAATTACGAGCAGTACTTC.

This chain links TRBV7-2 with TRBJ2-3, with D possibly being TRBD1 (5 bases). Trimming shortened V by 8 bases and J by 3 bases, and 15 bases separated the two germline ends. There are 14 residues in the CDR3. Germline loops: CDR1 SGHTA, CDR2 FQGNSA. In DNA form, the CDR3 reads TGTGCCAGCGCCCCCCGACAGCAGACAGATACGCAGTATTTT. Its protein product is CASAPRQQTDTQYF.

The chain is built from TRBV18 and TRBJ1-5, with D maybe TRBD1 (5 bases). V gave up 3 bases and J gave up 0 bases, with 15 bases separating them. The germline gives CDR1 KGHSH, CDR2 LQKENI. The CDR3 covers 17 residues. For the CDR3, the DNA is TGTGCCAGCTCACCCTCGGGGGGTACTTATAGCAATCAGCCCCAGCATTTT. It is translated as CASSPSGGTYSNQPQHF.